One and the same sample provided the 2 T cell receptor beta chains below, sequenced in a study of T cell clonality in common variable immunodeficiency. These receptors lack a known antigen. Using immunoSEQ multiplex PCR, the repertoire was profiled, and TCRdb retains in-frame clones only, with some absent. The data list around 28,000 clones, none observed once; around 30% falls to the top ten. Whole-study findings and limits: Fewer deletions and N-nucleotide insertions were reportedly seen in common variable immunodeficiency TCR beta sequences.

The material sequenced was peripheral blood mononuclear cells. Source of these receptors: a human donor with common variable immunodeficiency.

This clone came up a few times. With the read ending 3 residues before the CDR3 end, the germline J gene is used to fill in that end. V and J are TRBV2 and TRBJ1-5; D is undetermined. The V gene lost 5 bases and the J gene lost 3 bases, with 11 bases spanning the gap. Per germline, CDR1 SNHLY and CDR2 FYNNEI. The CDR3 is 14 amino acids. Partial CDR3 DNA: TGTGCCAGCAGTAACAGCCCCCTCAATCAGCCC. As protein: CASSNSPLNQP. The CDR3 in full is CASSNSPLNQPQHF.

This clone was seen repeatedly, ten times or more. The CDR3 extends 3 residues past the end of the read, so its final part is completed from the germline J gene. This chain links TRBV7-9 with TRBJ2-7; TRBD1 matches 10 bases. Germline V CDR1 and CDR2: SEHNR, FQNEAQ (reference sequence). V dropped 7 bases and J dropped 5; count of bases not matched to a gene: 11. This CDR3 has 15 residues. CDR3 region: CASTRGVGTGDEQYF. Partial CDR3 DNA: TGTGCCAGCACCAGAGGGGTCGGGACAGGGGACGAG.